The 14 T cell receptor beta chains listed next were all sequenced from one sample in a study of metastatic and nonmetastatic thyroid tumors. Patients were all untreated before their thyroid surgery. MiXCR was used by TCRdb to re-call the PCR reads. The repertoire holds some 30,000 clones, with around 30% as singletons. The sample comprised blood. These receptors came from a female donor with papillary thyroid cancer or a benign thyroid nodule (not recorded which). Some clones in this sample may be carry-over from other donors' samples.

This clone was observed many times. The chain couples TRBV6-2 or TRBV6-3 to TRBJ2-7; D is perhaps TRBD1 (6 bases). The CDR3 has 16 residues. Looked up from germline, CDR1 is MNHEY and CDR2 is SVGEGT. The ends were cut back, 8 bases at V and 0 bases at J, with 20 bases in the middle. CDR3 DNA: TGTGCCAGCTGGCCCCACGGGACACAGTCCTCCTACGAGCAGTACTTC. Protein: CASWPHGTQSSYEQYF.

Ten or more counts support this clone. J is TRBJ1-1 and V is TRBV3-1; D ambiguous. The CDR3 contains 16 residues. The V end was cut by 1 base, the J end by 0 bases, with 12 bases between. CDR1 is LGHDT, CDR2 YNNKEL, per germline (reference sequence). As DNA, the CDR3 is TGTGCCAGCAGCCAAGCTCTTGGCGGAATGAACACTGAAGCTTTCTTT. Translated, it gives CASSQALGGMNTEAFF.

This clone came up many times. V gene TRBV24-1 combines with J gene TRBJ2-2; 8 bases map to TRBD1. The CDR3 is made up of 13 amino acids. CDR1 is KGHDR, CDR2 SFDVKD, per germline. The J segment lost 4 bases and the V segment lost 11 bases, leaving 5 bases of the junction unmatched. The CDR3 loop is CAIRQGSTGELFF. The CDR3 DNA reads TGTGCCATACGACAGGGGAGCACCGGGGAGCTGTTTTTT.

This clone came up many times. The genes are TRBV20-1 and TRBJ2-2; D gene unclear. The CDR3 is 16 residues long. Trimming removed 6 bases at V and 0 bases at J, with 17 bases between. Germline CDR1 and CDR2: DFQATT and SNEGSKA (reference sequence). The CDR3 loop is CSAPSDVNTNTGELFF. DNA of the CDR3: TGCAGTGCCCCCTCGGACGTAAATACGAACACCGGGGAGCTGTTTTTT.

This clone was observed at least ten times. V gene TRBV6-1 combines with J gene TRBJ2-7; D could derive from TRBD1 or TRBD2 (5 bases each). Looked up from germline, CDR1 is MNHNS and CDR2 is SASEGT. The CDR3 has 16 residues. The germline V and J ends were trimmed by 8 bases and 1 base, with 21 bases remaining between them. CDR3 sequence (DNA): TGTGCCAGCCGACTTCCTCAAATGGGGGTGTCCTACGAGCAGTACTTC. Translation gives CASRLPQMGVSYEQYF.

In its sample, this clone was seen many times. This chain links TRBV7-3 with TRBJ2-3; 15 bases align to TRBD2. Per germline, CDR1 SGHTA and CDR2 FQGTGA. The CDR3 is 17 residues long. The V gene end was trimmed by 2 bases and the J gene end by 5 bases; junction bases not matched to a gene: 5. The CDR3: CASSLEGLAGGGDTQYF. For the CDR3, the DNA is TGTGCCAGCAGCTTAGAGGGACTAGCGGGAGGTGGAGATACGCAGTATTTT.

In regard to this clone: Compared with germline, one end of the junction differs, possibly owing to a read error. The chain is built from TRBV3-1 and TRBJ2-6; D uncertain. Germline CDR1 reads LGHDT; CDR2 reads YNNKEL (reference sequence). The CDR3 has 14 amino acids. The CDR3 coding sequence is TGTGCCAGCAGTGCCCGTATTGGGTCCAACGTCCTGACTTTC. The encoded protein is CASSARIGSNVLTF.

As concerns this clone: Given a much more abundant clone one base away, this may be a read error. This chain joins TRBV5-5 and TRBJ2-7; D is uncertain. This CDR3 has 13 amino acids. Germline CDR1 is SGHKS and CDR2 is YYEKEE (reference sequence). The DNA for the CDR3 is TGTGCCAGCACCCTAGGCGAGTCCTACGGGCAGTACTTC. Its translation: CASTLGESYGQYF.

In its sample, this clone was seen many times. This chain joins TRBV20-1 and TRBJ2-1, with TRBD2 identical over 11 bases. Trimming removed 4 bases from V and 3 bases from J; junction bases left unmatched: 8. CDR3 size: 16 residues. Per germline, CDR1 DFQATT and CDR2 SNEGSKA (reference sequence). The CDR3 region is CSATTPTSGNYNEQFF. For the CDR3, the DNA is TGCAGTGCTACGACGCCGACTAGCGGGAACTACAATGAGCAGTTCTTC.

This clone was detected ten times or more. CDR3 sequence: CASSLVANYGYTF. The CDR3 nucleotides read TGTGCCAGTAGTCTTGTAGCTAACTATGGCTACACCTTC. V gene TRBV19 combines with J gene TRBJ1-2; no firm D call. The CDR3 runs to 13 residues. Germline CDR1 reads LNHDA; CDR2 reads SQIVND (reference sequence). V lost 5 bases and J 0 bases, leaving 7 bases between the germline ends.

This clone showed up many times. The rearrangement links TRBV10-2 to TRBJ1-4, with D hard to call. The germline gives CDR1 WSHSY, CDR2 SAAADI. There are 12 residues in the CDR3. V was trimmed by 6 bases and J by 4 bases, leaving 6 bases between them. CDR3 sequence reads: CASSAFNEKLFF. CDR3 bases: TGCGCCAGCAGCGCATTTAATGAAAAACTGTTTTTT.

This clone was seen many times. V usage is TRBV7-2 and J usage is TRBJ2-2; D is possibly TRBD2 (5 bases). CDR3 size: 14 residues. Germline lookup yields CDR1 SGHTA and CDR2 FQGNSA. Trimming removed 4 bases from V and 5 bases from J, with 11 bases in between. The CDR3 nucleotides read TGTGCCAGCAGCTGGAGACCGGGGACCGGGGAGCTGTTTTTT. It codes for CASSWRPGTGELFF.

This clone showed up many times. The chain uses TRBV6-1 and TRBJ1-3; 7 bases are shared with TRBD1. Germline V gene sequence: CDR1 MNHNS, CDR2 SASEGT. V trimming: 5 bases; J trimming: 3 bases; junction bases outside the gene matches: 7. The CDR3 consists of 15 residues. The CDR3 sequence: CASSFGQDFGNTIYF. DNA of the CDR3: TGTGCCAGCAGTTTCGGACAGGACTTTGGAAACACCATATATTTT.

J is TRBJ2-7 and V is TRBV6-2 or TRBV6-3; D could derive from TRBD1 or TRBD2 (5 bases each). The CDR3 runs 14 residues. V lost 5 bases and J lost 0, with 11 bases in between. Germline V gene data show CDR1 as MNHEY and CDR2 as SVGEGT. This CDR3 is CASSPEGSSYEQYF. In DNA form, the CDR3 reads TGTGCCAGCAGTCCTGAGGGGAGCTCCTACGAGCAGTACTTC.